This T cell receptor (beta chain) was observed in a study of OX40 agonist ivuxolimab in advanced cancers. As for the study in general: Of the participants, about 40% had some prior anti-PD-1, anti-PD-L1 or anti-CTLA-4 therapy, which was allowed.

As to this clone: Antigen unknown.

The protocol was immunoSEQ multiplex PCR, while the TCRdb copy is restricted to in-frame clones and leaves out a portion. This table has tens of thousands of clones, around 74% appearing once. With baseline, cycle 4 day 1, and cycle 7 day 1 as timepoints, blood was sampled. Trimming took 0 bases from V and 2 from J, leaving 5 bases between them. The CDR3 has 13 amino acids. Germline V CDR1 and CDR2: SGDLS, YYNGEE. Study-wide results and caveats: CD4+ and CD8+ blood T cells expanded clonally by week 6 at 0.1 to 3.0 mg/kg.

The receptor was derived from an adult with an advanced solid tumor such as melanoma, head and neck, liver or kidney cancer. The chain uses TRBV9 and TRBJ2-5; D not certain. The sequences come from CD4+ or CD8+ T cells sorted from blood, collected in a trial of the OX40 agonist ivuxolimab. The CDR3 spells CASSVAAQETQYF. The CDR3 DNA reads TGTGCCAGCAGCGTAGCAGCTCAAGAGACCCAGTACTTC. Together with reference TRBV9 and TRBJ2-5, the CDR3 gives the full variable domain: DSGVTQTPKHLITATGQRVTLRCSPRSGDLSVYWYQQSLDQGLQFLIQYYNGEERAKGNILERFSAQQFPDLHSELNLSSLELGDSALYFCASSVAAQETQYFGPGTRLLVL.